This TCR beta chain was obtained from a study of blood T cells in healthy people across ages. Study-wide findings and caveats: Older age coincided with a roughly linear decline in TCR beta diversity per million T cells. TCR beta diversity was tightly associated with the proportion of naive T cells. Donors of long life had a larger count of naive CD4+ cells and greater diversity than aged donors.

Each donor gave approximately 9.5 milliliters of peripheral blood. This clonotype appeared many times. The antigen is unknown. Trimming took off 1 base at V and 5 bases at J, with 13 bases between the two ends. Looked up from germline, CDR1 is SGHTA and CDR2 is FQGNSA. The length of the CDR3 is 15 residues. A second PCR of roughly 7 to 11 cycles used a sample-barcoded 5' primer and a J-beta primer mix. TCRdb re-derived calls from the 5' RACE reads in MiXCR, one entry per CDR3 protein. Of 550,000 to 800,000 distinct CDR3 sequences detected, approximately 30% appear once; the ten largest clones hold less than 20%.

This sequence joins TRBV7-2 and TRBJ2-3, with D maybe TRBD1 (6 bases). The clonotype comes from a woman of 80 years or more in good health. Sequenced input: blood. The CDR3 region has the DNA TGTGCCAGCAGCTTAGGTGGGGGCCCTATAGATACGCAGTATTTT. Residues: CASSLGGGPIDTQYF.